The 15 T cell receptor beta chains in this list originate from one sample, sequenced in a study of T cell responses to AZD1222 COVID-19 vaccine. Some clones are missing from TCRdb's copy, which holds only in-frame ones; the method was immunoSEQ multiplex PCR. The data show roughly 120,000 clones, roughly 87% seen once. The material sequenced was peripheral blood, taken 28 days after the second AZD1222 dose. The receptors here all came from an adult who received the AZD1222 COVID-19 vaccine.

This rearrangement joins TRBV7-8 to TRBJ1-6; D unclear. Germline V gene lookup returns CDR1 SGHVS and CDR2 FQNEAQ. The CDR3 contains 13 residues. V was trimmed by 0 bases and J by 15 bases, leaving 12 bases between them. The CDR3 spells CASSLAGRLVLHF. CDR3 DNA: TGTGCCAGCAGCTTAGCTGGGAGACTTGTCCTCCACTTT.

The CDR3 region is CASSLEGQGFYGYTF. CDR3 nucleotides: TGCGCCAGCAGCTTGGAAGGTCAGGGGTTCTATGGCTACACCTTC. The rearrangement joins TRBV5-1 to TRBJ1-2, with D possibly TRBD1 on 6 matching bases. CDR1 SGHRS and CDR2 YFSETQ come from the germline V gene. CDR3 length equals 15 residues. V dropped 0 bases and J dropped 4 bases, with 13 bases sitting between them.

The CDR3 region has the DNA TGTGCCAGCAGCTTGATAGGGCCCGAGGAGGGAGCTTTCTTT. This codes for CASSLIGPEEGAFF. The chain has TRBV5-5 and TRBJ1-1; no definite D call. The CDR3 runs to 14 residues. CDR1 and CDR2 from the germline V gene are SGHKS and YYEKEE (reference sequence). Trimming took off 1 base at V and 10 bases at J, with 17 bases between the two ends.

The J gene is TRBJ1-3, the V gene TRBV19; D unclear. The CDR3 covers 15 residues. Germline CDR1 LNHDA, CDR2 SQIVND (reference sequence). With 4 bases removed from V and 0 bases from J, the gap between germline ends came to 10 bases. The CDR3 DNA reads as TGTGCCAGTAGTAGGGTCCGGGACTCTGGAAACACCATATATTTT. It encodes CASSRVRDSGNTIYF.

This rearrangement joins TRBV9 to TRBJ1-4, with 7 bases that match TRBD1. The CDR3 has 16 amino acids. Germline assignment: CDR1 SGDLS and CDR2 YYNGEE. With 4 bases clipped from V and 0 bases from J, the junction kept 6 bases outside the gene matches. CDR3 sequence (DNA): TGTGCCAGCAGCCCGGACAGGATTGCAACTAATGAAAAACTGTTTTTT. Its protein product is CASSPDRIATNEKLFF.

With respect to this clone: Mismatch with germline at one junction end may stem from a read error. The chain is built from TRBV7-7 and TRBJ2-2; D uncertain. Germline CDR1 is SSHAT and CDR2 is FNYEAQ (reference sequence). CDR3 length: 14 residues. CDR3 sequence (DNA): TGTGCTAGCAGCCCCACGGCGAACACCGGGGAGCTGTTTTTT. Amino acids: CASSPTANTGELFF.

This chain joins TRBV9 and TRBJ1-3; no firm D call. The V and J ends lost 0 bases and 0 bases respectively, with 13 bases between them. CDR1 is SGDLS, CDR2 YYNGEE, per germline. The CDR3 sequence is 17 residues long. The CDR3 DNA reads TGTGCCAGCAGCGTAGAGGTCAGACTGAGCTCTGGAAACACCATATATTTT. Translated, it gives CASSVEVRLSSGNTIYF.

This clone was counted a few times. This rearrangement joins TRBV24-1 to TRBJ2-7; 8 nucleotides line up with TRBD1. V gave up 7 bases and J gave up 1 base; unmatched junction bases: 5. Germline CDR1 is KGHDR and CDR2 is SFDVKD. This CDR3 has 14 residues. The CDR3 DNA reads TGTGCCACCAGAGGACAGGGAACATCCTACGAGCAGTACTTC. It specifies CATRGQGTSYEQYF.

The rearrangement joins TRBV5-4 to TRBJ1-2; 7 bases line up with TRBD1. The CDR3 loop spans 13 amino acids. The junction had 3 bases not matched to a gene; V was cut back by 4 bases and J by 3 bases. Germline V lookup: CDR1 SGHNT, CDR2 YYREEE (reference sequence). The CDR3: CASSAQGHYGYTF. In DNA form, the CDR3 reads TGTGCCAGCAGCGCACAGGGGCACTATGGCTACACCTTC.

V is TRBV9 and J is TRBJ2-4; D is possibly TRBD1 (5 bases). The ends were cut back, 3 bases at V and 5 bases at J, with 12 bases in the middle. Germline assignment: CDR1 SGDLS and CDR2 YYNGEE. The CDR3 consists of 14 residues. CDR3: CASSAAGAQNIQYF. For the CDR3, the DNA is TGTGCCAGCAGCGCTGCTGGGGCTCAAAACATTCAGTACTTC.

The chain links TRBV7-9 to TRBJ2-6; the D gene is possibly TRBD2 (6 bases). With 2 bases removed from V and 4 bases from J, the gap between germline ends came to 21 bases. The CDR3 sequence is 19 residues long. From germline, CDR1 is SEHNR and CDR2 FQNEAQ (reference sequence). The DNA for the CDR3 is TGTGCCAGCAGCTTACCCTTTACGGGGGTCGGCTACGGGGCCAACGTCCTGACTTTC. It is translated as CASSLPFTGVGYGANVLTF.

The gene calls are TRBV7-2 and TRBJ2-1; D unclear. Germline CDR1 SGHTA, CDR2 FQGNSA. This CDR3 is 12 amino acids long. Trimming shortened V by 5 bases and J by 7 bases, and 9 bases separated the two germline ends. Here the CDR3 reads CASSRDWNEQFF. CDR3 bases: TGTGCCAGCAGCCGAGACTGGAATGAGCAGTTCTTC.

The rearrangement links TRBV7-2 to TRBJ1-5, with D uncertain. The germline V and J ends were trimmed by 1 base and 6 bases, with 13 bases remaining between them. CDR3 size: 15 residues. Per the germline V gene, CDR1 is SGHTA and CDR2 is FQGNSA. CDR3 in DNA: TGTGCCAGCAGCTTAGGATCGGCCGCGGGTCAGCCCCAGCATTTT. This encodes CASSLGSAAGQPQHF.

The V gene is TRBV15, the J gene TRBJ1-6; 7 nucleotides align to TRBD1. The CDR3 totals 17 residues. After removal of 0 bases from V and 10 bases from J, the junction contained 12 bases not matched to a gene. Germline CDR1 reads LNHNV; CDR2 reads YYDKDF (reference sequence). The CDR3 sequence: CATSREWGRAQGSPLHF. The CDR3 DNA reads TGTGCCACCAGCAGAGAGTGGGGACGCGCACAGGGGTCACCCCTCCACTTT.

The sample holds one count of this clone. The CDR3 here is CASSPGTGWVEKLFF. DNA of the CDR3: TGTGCCAGCTCACCCGGGACAGGGTGGGTTGAAAAACTGTTTTTT. The chain has TRBV18 and TRBJ1-4, with 9 positions matching TRBD1. CDR3 length: 15 amino acids. Germline CDR1 KGHSH, CDR2 LQKENI. V gave up 3 bases and J gave up 7 bases; unmatched junction bases: 6.